This T cell receptor beta chain was sequenced for a study of early T cells in non-severe SARS-CoV-2 infection. This clonotype occurred many times. Losses at the gene ends were 8 bases for V and 6 bases for J; bases not matched to a gene: 11. Germline CDR1 reads MNHNY; CDR2 reads SVGAGI (reference sequence). This CDR3 contains 14 residues. TCRdb re-analysed the 5' RACE reads in MiXCR, keeping a single row per CDR3 protein. The sample carries 40,000 to 50,000 distinct CDR3 sequences, less than 15% recorded once. The chain links TRBV6-6 to TRBJ2-7; 9 nucleotides agree with TRBD2. What was sequenced was whole blood. This sequence was found in an adult who was a healthcare worker with PCR-confirmed SARS-CoV-2 infection or an uninfected control (not recorded which). CDR3 amino acids: CASLNSGGDREQYF. CDR3 nucleotides: TGTGCCAGCCTAAATAGCGGGGGAGATCGCGAGCAGTACTTC.